This T cell receptor (beta chain) was recorded in a study of type 1 regulatory T cells. The wider study: T-allo10 is an in vitro-generated, Tr1-enriched CD4 T cell product specific for alloantigen. Study outcomes and limitations: Compared with non-Tr1 cells, Tr1 cells showed a narrower TCR repertoire.

About this clonotype: Antigen unknown.

Per germline, CDR1 SGHRS and CDR2 YFSETQ. V was shortened by 7 bases and J by 1 base, with 17 bases between the two germline ends. The length of the CDR3 is 15 residues. TCRdb re-analysed the reads in MiXCR, keeping a single row per CDR3 protein. The sample shows tens of thousands of distinct CDR3 sequences, about a fifth of them seen only once. Material for sequencing was cultured type 1 regulatory T (Tr1) cells, either the whole culture or a sorted fraction (not recorded which). This sequence originates from a human donor in good health. V is TRBV5-1 and J is TRBJ2-5; possible D gene TRBD1, 6 bases. The CDR3 here is CASVDHRASQETQYF. The CDR3 DNA follows: TGCGCCAGCGTTGACCACAGGGCGAGCCAAGAGACCCAGTACTTC.